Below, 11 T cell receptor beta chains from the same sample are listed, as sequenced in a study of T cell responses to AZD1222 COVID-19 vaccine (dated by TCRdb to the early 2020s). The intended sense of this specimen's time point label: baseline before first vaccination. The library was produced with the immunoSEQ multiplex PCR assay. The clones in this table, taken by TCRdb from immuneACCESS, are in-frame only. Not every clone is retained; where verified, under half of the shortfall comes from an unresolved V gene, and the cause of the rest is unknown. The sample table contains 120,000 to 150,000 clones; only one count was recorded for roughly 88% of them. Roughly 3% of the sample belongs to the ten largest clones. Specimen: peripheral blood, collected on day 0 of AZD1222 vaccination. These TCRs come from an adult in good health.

The CDR3 nucleotides read TGTGCCAGCAGCATCAGTAGCGGGAGAACAGATACGCAGTATTTT. As protein: CASSISSGRTDTQYF. The chain joins TRBV7-2 to TRBJ2-3, with 9 bases identical to TRBD2. V lost 5 bases, J lost 3 bases, and 6 bases stayed unmatched. The CDR3 totals 15 residues. CDR1 and CDR2 (germline): SGHTA, FQGNSA.

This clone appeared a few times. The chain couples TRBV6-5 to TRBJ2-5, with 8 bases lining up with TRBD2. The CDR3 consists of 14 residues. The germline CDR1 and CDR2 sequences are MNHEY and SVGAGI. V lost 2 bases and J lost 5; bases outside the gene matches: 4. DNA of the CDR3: TGTGCCAGCAGTTACCCGGGGGGGGTGGAGACCCAGTACTTC. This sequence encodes CASSYPGGVETQYF.

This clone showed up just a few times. The CDR3 region has the DNA TGTGCCAGCAGTCGAGCCCCCATGACAGCATCGTACGAGCAGTACTTC. This gives the protein CASSRAPMTASYEQYF. V and J are TRBV27 and TRBJ2-7; D might be TRBD1 (5 bases). CDR1 and CDR2 from the germline V gene are MNHEY and SMNVEV (reference sequence). This CDR3 region has 16 residues. V shed 5 bases and J shed 4 bases, with 21 bases lying between them.

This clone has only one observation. CDR3 DNA sequence: TGTGCCAGCAGCCTACAGACTGTTGAGCAGTTCTTC. Amino acid sequence: CASSLQTVEQFF. The V and J genes are TRBV11-2 and TRBJ2-1, with D unresolved. V lost 5 bases, J lost 9 bases, and 11 bases lay in between. CDR3 size: 12 residues. Germline values: CDR1 SGHAT, CDR2 FQNNGV.

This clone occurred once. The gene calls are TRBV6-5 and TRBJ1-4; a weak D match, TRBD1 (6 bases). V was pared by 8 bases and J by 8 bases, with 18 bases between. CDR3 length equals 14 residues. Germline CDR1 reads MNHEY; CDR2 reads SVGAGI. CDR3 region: CASRSSGDWEKLFF. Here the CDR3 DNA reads TGTGCCAGCCGAAGTTCAGGGGATTGGGAAAAACTGTTTTTT.

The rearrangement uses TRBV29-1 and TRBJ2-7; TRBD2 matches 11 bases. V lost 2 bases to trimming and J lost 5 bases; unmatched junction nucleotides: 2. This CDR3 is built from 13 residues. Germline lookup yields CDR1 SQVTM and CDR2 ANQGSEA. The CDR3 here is CSVETGLADEQYF. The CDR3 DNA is TGCAGCGTTGAAACGGGACTAGCGGACGAGCAGTACTTC.

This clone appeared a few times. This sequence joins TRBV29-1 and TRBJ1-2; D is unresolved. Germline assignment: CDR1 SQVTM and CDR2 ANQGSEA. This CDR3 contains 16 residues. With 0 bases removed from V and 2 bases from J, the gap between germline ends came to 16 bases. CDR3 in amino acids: CSVEEEGFERNYGYTF. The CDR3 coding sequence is TGCAGCGTTGAAGAAGAGGGATTCGAGAGGAACTATGGCTACACCTTC. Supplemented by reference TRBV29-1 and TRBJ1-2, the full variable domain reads SAVISQKPSRDICQRGTSLTIQCQVDSQVTMMFWYRQQPGQSLTLIATANQGSEATYESGFVIDKFPISRPNLTFSTLTVSNMSPEDSSIYLCSVEEEGFERNYGYTFGSGTRLTVV.

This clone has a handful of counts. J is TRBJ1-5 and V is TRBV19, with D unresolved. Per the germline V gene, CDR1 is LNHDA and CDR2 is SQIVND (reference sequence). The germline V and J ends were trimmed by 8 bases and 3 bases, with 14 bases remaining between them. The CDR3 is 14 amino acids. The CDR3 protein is CASVSGFNNQPQHF. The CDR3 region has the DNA TGTGCCAGTGTGTCGGGGTTTAACAATCAGCCCCAGCATTTT.

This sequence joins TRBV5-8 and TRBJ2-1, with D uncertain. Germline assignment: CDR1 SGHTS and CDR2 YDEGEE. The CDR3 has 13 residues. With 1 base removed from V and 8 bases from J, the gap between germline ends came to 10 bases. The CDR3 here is CASSLWSVDEQFF. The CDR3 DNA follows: TGTGCCAGCAGCTTGTGGAGCGTCGATGAGCAGTTCTTC. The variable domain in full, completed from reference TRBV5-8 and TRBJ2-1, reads EAGVTQSPTHLIKTRGQQATLRCSPISGHTSVYWYQQALGLGLQFLLWYDEGEERNRGNFPPRFSGRQFPNYSSELNVNALELEDSALYLCASSLWSVDEQFFGPGTRLTVL.

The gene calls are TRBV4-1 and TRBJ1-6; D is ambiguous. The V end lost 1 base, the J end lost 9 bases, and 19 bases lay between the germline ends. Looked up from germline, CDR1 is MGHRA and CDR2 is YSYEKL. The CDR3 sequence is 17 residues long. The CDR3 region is CASSQVDLGTTFSPLHF. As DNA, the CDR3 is TGCGCCAGCAGCCAAGTTGATTTGGGCACCACATTTTCACCCCTCCACTTT.

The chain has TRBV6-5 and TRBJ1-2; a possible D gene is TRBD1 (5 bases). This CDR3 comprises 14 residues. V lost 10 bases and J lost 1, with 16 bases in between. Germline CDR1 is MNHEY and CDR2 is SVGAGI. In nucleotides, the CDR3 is TGTGCCATCGCTAGGGACTCGAGTAACTATGGCTACACCTTC. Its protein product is CAIARDSSNYGYTF.